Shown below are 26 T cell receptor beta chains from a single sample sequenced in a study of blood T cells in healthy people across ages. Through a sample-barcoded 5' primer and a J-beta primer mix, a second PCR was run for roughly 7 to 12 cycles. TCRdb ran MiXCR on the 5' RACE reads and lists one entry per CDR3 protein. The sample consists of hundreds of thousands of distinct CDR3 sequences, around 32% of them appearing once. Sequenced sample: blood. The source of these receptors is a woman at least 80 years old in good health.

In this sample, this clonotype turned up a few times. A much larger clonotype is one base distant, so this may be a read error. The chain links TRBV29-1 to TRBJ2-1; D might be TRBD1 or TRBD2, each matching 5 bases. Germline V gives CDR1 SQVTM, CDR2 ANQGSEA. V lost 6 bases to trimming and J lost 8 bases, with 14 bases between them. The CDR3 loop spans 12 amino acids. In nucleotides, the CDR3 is TGCAGCGTAGGGACGGGCGGCGATGAGCAGTTCTTC. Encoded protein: CSVGTGGDEQFF.

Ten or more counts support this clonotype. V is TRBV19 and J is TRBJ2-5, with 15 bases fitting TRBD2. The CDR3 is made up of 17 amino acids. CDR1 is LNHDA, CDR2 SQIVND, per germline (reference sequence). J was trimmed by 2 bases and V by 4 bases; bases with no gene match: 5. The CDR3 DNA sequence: TGTGCCAGTAGTACGGGACTAGCGGGGGGTTCGCAAGAGACCCAGTACTTC. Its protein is CASSTGLAGGSQETQYF.

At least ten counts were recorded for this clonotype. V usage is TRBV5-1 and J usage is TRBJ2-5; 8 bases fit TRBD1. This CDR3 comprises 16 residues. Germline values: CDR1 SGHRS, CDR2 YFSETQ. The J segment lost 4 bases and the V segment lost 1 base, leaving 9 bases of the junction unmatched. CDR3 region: CASSLFPTGAGETQYF. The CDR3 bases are TGCGCCAGCAGCTTGTTCCCGACAGGGGCAGGAGAGACCCAGTACTTC.

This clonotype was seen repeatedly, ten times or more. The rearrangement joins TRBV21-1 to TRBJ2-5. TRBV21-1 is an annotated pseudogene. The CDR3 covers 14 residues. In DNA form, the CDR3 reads TGTGCCAGCAGCAAATTCCAAGGGTCAGAGACCCAGTACTTC. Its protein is CASSKFQGSETQYF.

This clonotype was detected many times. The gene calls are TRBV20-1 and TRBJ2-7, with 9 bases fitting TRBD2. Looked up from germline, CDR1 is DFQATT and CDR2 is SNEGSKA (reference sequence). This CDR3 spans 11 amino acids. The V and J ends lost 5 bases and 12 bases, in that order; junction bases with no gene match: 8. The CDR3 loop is CSASLLLAGYF. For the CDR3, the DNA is TGCAGTGCTTCCTTATTACTAGCGGGGTACTTC.

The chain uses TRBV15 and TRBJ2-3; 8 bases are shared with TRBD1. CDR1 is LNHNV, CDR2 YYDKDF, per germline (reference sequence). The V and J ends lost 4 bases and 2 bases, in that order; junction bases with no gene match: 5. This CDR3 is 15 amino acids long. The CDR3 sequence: CATSTQTGVTDTQYF. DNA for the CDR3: TGTGCCACCAGCACGCAGACAGGGGTCACAGATACGCAGTATTTT. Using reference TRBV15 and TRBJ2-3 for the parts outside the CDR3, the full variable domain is DAMVIQNPRYQVTQFGKPVTLSCSQTLNHNVMYWYQQKSSQAPKLLFHYYDKDFNNEADTPDNFQSRRPNTSFCFLDIRSPGLGDTAMYLCATSTQTGVTDTQYFGPGTRLTVL.

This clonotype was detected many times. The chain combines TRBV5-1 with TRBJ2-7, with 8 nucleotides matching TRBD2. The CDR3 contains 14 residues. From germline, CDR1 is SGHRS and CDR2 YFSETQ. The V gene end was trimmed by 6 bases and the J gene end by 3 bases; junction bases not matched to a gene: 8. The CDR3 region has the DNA TGCGCCAGCACCCCTTCGGGGGGGAACTACGAGCAGTACTTC. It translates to CASTPSGGNYEQYF.

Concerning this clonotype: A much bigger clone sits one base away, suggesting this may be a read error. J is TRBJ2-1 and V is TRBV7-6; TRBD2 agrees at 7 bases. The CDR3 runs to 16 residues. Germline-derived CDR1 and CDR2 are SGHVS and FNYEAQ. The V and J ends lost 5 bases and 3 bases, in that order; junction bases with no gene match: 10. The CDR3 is CASSALRAGSYNEQFF. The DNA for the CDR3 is TGTGCCAGCAGCGCCCTACGAGCGGGGAGCTACAATGAGCAGTTCTTC. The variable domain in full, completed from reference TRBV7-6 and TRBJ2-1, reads GAGVSQSPRYKVTKRGQDVALRCDPISGHVSLYWYRQALGQGPEFLTYFNYEAQQDKSGLPNDRFSAERPEGSISTLTIQRTEQRDSAMYRCASSALRAGSYNEQFFGPGTRLTVL.

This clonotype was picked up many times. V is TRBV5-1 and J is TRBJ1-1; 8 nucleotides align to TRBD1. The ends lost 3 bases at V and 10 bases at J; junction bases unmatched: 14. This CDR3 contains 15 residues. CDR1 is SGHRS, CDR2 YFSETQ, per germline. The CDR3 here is CASSSEPPGQAGAFF. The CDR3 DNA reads TGCGCCAGCAGCTCTGAACCACCGGGACAGGCGGGAGCTTTCTTT. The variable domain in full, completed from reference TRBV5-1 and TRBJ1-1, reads KAGVTQTPRYLIKTRGQQVTLSCSPISGHRSVSWYQQTPGQGLQFLFEYFSETQRNKGNFPGRFSGRQFSNSRSEMNVSTLELGDSALYLCASSSEPPGQAGAFFGQGTRLTVV.

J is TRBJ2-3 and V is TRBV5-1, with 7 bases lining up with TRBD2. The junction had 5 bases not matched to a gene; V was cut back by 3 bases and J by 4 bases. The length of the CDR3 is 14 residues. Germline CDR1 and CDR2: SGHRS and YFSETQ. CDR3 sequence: CASSSGLGADTQYF. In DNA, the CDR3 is TGCGCCAGCAGCTCCGGACTAGGTGCAGATACGCAGTATTTT.

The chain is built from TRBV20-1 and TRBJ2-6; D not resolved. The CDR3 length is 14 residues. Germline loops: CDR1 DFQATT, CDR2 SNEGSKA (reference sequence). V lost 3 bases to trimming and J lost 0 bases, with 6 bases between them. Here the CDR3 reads CSARTRSGANVLTF. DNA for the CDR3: TGCAGTGCTAGGACCCGCTCTGGGGCCAACGTCCTGACTTTC.

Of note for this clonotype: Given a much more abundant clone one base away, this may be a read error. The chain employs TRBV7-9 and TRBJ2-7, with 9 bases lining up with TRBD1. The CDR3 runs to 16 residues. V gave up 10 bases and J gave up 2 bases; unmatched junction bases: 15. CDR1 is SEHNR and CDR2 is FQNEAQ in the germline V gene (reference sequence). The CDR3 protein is CANSSLQGAHPYEQYF. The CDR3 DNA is TGTGCCAACAGTTCGTTACAGGGGGCGCATCCCTACGAGCAGTACTTC.

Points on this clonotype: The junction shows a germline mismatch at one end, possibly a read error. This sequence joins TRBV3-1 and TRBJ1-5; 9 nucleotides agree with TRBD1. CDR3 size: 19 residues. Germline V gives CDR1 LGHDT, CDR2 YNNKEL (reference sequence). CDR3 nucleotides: TGTGTCAGCAGCAAAGGACAGGGGTCCTCCACTTATAGCAATCAGCCCCAGCATTTT. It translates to CVSSKGQGSSTYSNQPQHF.

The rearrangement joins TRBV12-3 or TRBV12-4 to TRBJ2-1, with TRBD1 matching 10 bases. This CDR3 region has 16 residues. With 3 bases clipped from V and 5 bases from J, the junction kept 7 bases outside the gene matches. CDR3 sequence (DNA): TGTGCCAGCAGTTTGCGACAGGGGGCGACCGACAATGAGCAGTTCTTC. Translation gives CASSLRQGATDNEQFF.

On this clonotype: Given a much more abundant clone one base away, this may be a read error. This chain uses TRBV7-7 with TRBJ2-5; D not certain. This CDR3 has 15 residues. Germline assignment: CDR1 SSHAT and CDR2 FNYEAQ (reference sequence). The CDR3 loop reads CASSSLGSNQETRYF. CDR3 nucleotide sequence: TGTGCCAGCAGCTCACTCGGCAGTAACCAAGAGACCCGGTACTTC.

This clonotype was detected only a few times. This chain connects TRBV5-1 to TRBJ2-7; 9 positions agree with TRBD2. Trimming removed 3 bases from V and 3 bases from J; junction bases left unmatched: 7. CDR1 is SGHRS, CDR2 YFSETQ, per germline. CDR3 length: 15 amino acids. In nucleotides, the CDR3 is TGCGCCAGCAGCTCACTAGCGGGTAAAAACTACGAGCAGTACTTC. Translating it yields CASSSLAGKNYEQYF. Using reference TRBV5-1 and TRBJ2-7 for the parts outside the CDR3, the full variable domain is KAGVTQTPRYLIKTRGQQVTLSCSPISGHRSVSWYQQTPGQGLQFLFEYFSETQRNKGNFPGRFSGRQFSNSRSEMNVSTLELGDSALYLCASSSLAGKNYEQYFGPGTRLTVT.

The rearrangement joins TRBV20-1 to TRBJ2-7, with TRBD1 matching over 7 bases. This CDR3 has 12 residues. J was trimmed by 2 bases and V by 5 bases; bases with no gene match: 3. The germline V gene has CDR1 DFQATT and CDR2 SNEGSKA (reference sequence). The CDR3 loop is CSASQGTYEQYF. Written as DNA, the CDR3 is TGCAGTGCTTCACAGGGGACCTACGAGCAGTACTTC.

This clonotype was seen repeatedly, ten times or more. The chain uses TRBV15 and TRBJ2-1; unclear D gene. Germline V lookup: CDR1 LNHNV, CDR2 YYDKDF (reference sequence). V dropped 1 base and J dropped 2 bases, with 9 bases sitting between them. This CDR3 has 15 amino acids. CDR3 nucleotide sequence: TGTGCCACCAGCAGAGTAAATTCACCCTACAATGAGCAGTTCTTC. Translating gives CATSRVNSPYNEQFF.

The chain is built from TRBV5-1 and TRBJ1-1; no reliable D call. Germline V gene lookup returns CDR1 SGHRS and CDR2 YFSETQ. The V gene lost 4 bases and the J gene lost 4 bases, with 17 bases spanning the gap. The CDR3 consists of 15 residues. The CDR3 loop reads CASSPDPRESTEAFF. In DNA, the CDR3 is TGCGCCAGCAGCCCGGATCCCCGGGAAAGCACTGAAGCTTTCTTT.

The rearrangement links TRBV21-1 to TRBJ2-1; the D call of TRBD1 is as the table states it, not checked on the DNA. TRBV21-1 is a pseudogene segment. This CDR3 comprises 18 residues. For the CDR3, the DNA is TGTGCCAGCCTGGGCGACGGGGAAACAATAGCAATTGACAATGTGCAGTTCTTC. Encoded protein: CASLGDGETIAIDNVQFF.

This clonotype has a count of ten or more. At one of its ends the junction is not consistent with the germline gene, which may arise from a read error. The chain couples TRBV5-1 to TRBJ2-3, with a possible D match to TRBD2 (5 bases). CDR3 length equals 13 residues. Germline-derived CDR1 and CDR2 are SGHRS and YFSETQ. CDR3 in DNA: TGTGCCAGCAGCTTAGCGAGCACAGATACGCAGTATTTT. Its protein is CASSLASTDTQYF.

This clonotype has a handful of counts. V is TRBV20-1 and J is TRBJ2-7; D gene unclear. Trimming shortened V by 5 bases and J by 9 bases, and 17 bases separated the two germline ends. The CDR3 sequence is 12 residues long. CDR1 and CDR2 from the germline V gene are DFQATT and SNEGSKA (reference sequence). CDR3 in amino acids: CSALHHSVVQYF. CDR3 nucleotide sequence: TGCAGTGCTTTACACCATTCCGTGGTGCAGTACTTC.

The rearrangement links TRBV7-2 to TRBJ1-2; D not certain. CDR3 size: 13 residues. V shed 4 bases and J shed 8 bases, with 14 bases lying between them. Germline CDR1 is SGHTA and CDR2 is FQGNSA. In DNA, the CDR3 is TGTGCCAGCAGCTCGGTAGGCCTGGGGGGCTACACCTTC. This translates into CASSSVGLGGYTF.

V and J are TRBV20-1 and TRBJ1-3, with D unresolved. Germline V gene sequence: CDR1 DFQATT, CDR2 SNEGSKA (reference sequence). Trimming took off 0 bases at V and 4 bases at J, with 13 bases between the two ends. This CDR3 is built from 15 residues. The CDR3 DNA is TGCAGTGCTAGAGATCACGGGTCAAGGGGAAACACCATATATTTT. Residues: CSARDHGSRGNTIYF.

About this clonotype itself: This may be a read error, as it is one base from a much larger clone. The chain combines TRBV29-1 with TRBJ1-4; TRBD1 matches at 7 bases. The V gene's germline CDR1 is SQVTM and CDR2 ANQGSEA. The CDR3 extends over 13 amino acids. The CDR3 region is CSVRRGRDEKRFF. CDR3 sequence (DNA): TGCAGCGTTCGAAGGGGGCGGGATGAAAAACGGTTTTTT.

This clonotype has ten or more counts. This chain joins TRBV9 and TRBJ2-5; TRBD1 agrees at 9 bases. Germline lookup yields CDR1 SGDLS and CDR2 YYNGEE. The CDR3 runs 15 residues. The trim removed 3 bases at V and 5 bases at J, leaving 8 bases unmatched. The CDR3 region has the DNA TGTGCCAGCAGCGCGAGGGACAGGGAGGGGGAGACCCAGTACTTC. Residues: CASSARDREGETQYF.